The 29 T cell receptor beta chains in this list originate from one sample, sequenced in a study of OX40 agonist ivuxolimab in advanced cancers. The repertoire was sequenced with immunoSEQ multiplex PCR; TCRdb's copy has only in-frame clones and lacks some. The table records some 66,000 clones, around 83% of them present only once. The material sequenced was CD4+ or CD8+ T cells sorted from blood, taken in a trial of the OX40 agonist ivuxolimab. Receptors originate from an adult with an advanced solid tumor such as melanoma, head and neck, liver or kidney cancer.

J is TRBJ2-1 and V is TRBV12-5, with TRBD2 identical over 9 bases. V shed 2 bases and J 1 base; nucleotides not matched to a gene: 6. CDR3 length: 17 residues. The germline V gene encodes CDR1 LGHNT and CDR2 FRNRAP. The CDR3 is CASGLSAGGRSYNEQFF. The DNA for the CDR3 is TGTGCTAGTGGTTTGTCCGCGGGAGGGCGTTCCTACAATGAGCAGTTCTTC.

V usage is TRBV7-2 and J usage is TRBJ1-2, with unresolved D. Trimming stripped 6 bases from V and 5 bases from J, with 16 bases between. The germline V gene has CDR1 SGHTA and CDR2 FQGNSA. This CDR3 region has 14 residues. In DNA form, the CDR3 reads TGTGCCAGCAGGCCGAGTCGGAGCGGGTATGGCTACACCTTC. Protein sequence: CASRPSRSGYGYTF.

The V call is TRBV28, the J call TRBJ1-5; D possibly corresponds to TRBD1 (5 bases). The CDR3 spans 15 residues. Germline lookup yields CDR1 MDHEN and CDR2 SYDVKM. Between the trimmed V and J ends, which lost 5 bases and 2 bases, there was a span of 13 bases. This CDR3 reads CASSPPGGGNQPQHF. The CDR3 bases are TGTGCCAGCAGTCCCCCTGGAGGGGGCAATCAGCCCCAGCATTTT.

This clone was seen only once. The CDR3 nucleotides are TGTGCCAGTAGTATAGGGGGGGCTAAGACTGAAGCTTTCTTT. This codes for CASSIGGAKTEAFF. This chain links TRBV19 with TRBJ1-1, with D possibly matching TRBD1 (6 bases). The V end lost 1 base, the J end lost 5 bases, and 11 bases lay between the germline ends. Germline values: CDR1 LNHDA, CDR2 SQIVND (reference sequence). This CDR3 contains 14 residues.

V usage is TRBV25-1 and J usage is TRBJ2-5; 9 bases are shared with TRBD1. Germline V gives CDR1 MGHDK, CDR2 SYGVNS. The ends lost 5 bases at V and 4 bases at J; junction bases unmatched: 8. The CDR3 has 15 residues. Here the CDR3 reads CASSIGTGNPETQYF. The DNA for the CDR3 is TGTGCCAGCAGTATCGGGACAGGGAACCCAGAGACCCAGTACTTC.

This clone was seen just once. At one end the junction does not follow the germline gene, possibly because of a read error. The chain has TRBV5-1 and TRBJ1-5; possible D gene TRBD1, 6 bases. The germline gives CDR1 SGHRS, CDR2 YFSETQ. There are 16 residues in the CDR3. The CDR3 region is CASSLGTEPSDQPQHF. CDR3 nucleotide sequence: TGCGCCAGCAGCTTGGGGACAGAGCCTAGCGATCAGCCCCAGCATTTT.

Regarding this clone: In the same sample, other DNA sequences code for this CDR3. This rearrangement joins TRBV7-2 to TRBJ2-5, with no clear D. Germline V gene data show CDR1 as SGHTA and CDR2 as FQGNSA. The CDR3 totals 11 residues. The ends were cut back, 5 bases at V and 5 bases at J, with 6 bases in the middle. CDR3 nucleotide sequence: TGTGCCAGCAGCCTTTCGGAGACCCAGTACTTC. Translating it yields CASSLSETQYF.

The rearrangement links TRBV5-4 to TRBJ2-3; the match to TRBD2 covers 10 bases. Germline CDR1 reads SGHNT; CDR2 reads YYREEE (reference sequence). The CDR3 spans 18 residues. The V segment lost 2 bases and the J segment 3 bases; nucleotides outside the gene matches: 12. The CDR3 DNA follows: TGTGCCAGCAGCTTTTTCGGCTCTAGCGGGAGTGGTACAGATACGCAGTATTTT. Its translation: CASSFFGSSGSGTDTQYF.

The V and J genes are TRBV7-8 and TRBJ2-1, with TRBD2 matching 9 bases. J lost 16 bases, V lost 2 bases, and 6 bases had no gene match. Per germline, CDR1 SGHVS and CDR2 FQNEAQ. The CDR3 covers 12 residues. This CDR3 is CASSLPSGIPFF. The CDR3 DNA reads TGTGCCAGCAGCTTACCTAGCGGGATACCTTTCTTC.

The chain recombines TRBV7-8 with TRBJ2-1; 9 bases align to TRBD1. This CDR3 region has 14 residues. Germline CDR1 is SGHVS and CDR2 is FQNEAQ. V was clipped by 1 base and J by 15 bases; unmatched bases: 10. Written as DNA, the CDR3 is TGTGCCAGCAGCTTAGAAGGCAGTACGACAGGGGGGTTCTTC. Amino acids: CASSLEGSTTGGFF. Using reference TRBV7-8 and TRBJ2-1 for the parts outside the CDR3, the full variable domain is GAGVSQSPRYKVAKRGQDVALRCDPISGHVSLFWYQQALGQGPEFLTYFQNEAQLDKSGLPSDRFFAERPEGSVSTLKIQRTQQEDSAVYLCASSLEGSTTGGFFGPGTRLTVL.

CDR3 region: CASSSPGLAGLDHGDEQFF. CDR3 coding DNA: TGTGCCAGCAGTTCCCCGGGACTAGCGGGACTCGACCACGGGGATGAGCAGTTCTTC. The chain employs TRBV27 and TRBJ2-1, with TRBD2 identical over 13 bases. CDR3 length: 19 amino acids. V lost 4 bases to trimming and J lost 8 bases; unmatched junction nucleotides: 17. Germline CDR1 is MNHEY and CDR2 is SMNVEV (reference sequence).

The chain combines TRBV2 with TRBJ1-5; 9 bases fit TRBD1. After removal of 0 bases from V and 6 bases from J, the junction contained 6 bases not matched to a gene. Germline CDR1 and CDR2: SNHLY and FYNNEI. This CDR3 is built from 16 residues. The CDR3 DNA is TGTGCCAGCAGTGAAGCGGGGGGACAGGGAAGTCAGCCCCAGCATTTT. This translates into CASSEAGGQGSQPQHF.

The chain has TRBV5-1 and TRBJ2-2, with 10 bases lining up with TRBD1. V lost 4 bases and J lost 2; bases outside the gene matches: 11. Per the germline V gene, CDR1 is SGHRS and CDR2 is YFSETQ. The CDR3 runs to 18 residues. The CDR3 here is CASSPGTGVNPNTGELFF. DNA for the CDR3: TGCGCCAGCAGCCCCGGGACAGGGGTTAATCCAAACACCGGGGAGCTGTTTTTT. The full variable domain, with the rest looked up from reference TRBV5-1 and TRBJ2-2, is KAGVTQTPRYLIKTRGQQVTLSCSPISGHRSVSWYQQTPGQGLQFLFEYFSETQRNKGNFPGRFSGRQFSNSRSEMNVSTLELGDSALYLCASSPGTGVNPNTGELFFGEGSRLTVL.

This chain joins TRBV6-5 and TRBJ2-5; the match to TRBD1 covers 8 bases. The J call is uncertain, as TRBJ2-7 better fits the DNA end. Germline CDR1 and CDR2: MNHEY and SVGAGI. The CDR3 is 15 residues long. Written as DNA, the CDR3 is TGTGCCAGCAGACGGGGACAGGTACCCGCCTACGAGCAGTACTTC. Protein product: CASRRGQVPAYEQYF.

The chain combines TRBV5-1 with TRBJ2-7, with TRBD1 matching 7 bases. The CDR3 runs to 14 residues. V trimming: 0 bases; J trimming: 1 base; junction bases outside the gene matches: 1. The germline gives CDR1 SGHRS, CDR2 YFSETQ. For the CDR3, the DNA is TGCGCCAGCAGCTTGGAGGGGGCTTCCTACGAGCAGTACTTC. It yields the protein CASSLEGASYEQYF.

This clone came up a few times. This chain links TRBV6-6 with TRBJ2-7; D possibly matches TRBD1 or TRBD2 (5 bases each). The CDR3 is made up of 15 amino acids. Germline CDR1 reads MNHNY; CDR2 reads SVGAGI (reference sequence). V gave up 4 bases and J gave up 0 bases, with 13 bases separating them. For the CDR3, the DNA is TGTGCCAGCAGTTTGCCGTCAGGGAGCTCCTACGAGCAGTACTTC. It translates to CASSLPSGSSYEQYF.

V and J are TRBV6-1 and TRBJ2-5, with 10 bases lining up with TRBD2. The CDR3 sequence is 15 residues long. V lost 4 bases and J lost 5; bases outside the gene matches: 7. Per germline, CDR1 MNHNS and CDR2 SASEGT. CDR3 protein: CASSGSSGRLETQYF. In nucleotides, the CDR3 is TGTGCCAGCAGTGGCAGTAGCGGGAGGTTGGAGACCCAGTACTTC.

The V and J genes are TRBV6-4 and TRBJ2-1, with 7 bases identical to TRBD2. Germline CDR1 is MRHNA and CDR2 is SNTAGT. J was trimmed by 6 bases and V by 0 bases; bases with no gene match: 5. This CDR3 is 15 amino acids long. The CDR3 region is CASSDSAGSRNEQFF. As DNA, the CDR3 is TGTGCCAGCAGTGACTCAGCGGGAAGTCGCAATGAGCAGTTCTTC.

This clone has only one observation. The chain recombines TRBV6-5 with TRBJ1-2; a weak D match, TRBD1 (6 bases). V was cut by 2 bases and J by 3 bases, with 13 bases left in between. This CDR3 has 15 residues. Germline V gives CDR1 MNHEY, CDR2 SVGAGI. The CDR3 nucleotides read TGTGCCAGCAGTTACACGCCCGCAGGGGACTATGGCTACACCTTC. It specifies CASSYTPAGDYGYTF.

This clone was counted once. The gene calls are TRBV4-3 and TRBJ2-2; 8 bases align to TRBD1. CDR3 length: 16 amino acids. CDR1 and CDR2 (germline): LGHNA, YSLEER. V lost 4 bases and J lost 7; bases outside the gene matches: 11. CDR3 residues: CASSRDPQGAVGELFF. DNA of the CDR3: TGCGCCAGCAGCCGAGACCCTCAGGGGGCGGTCGGGGAGCTGTTTTTT.

V gene TRBV6-6 combines with J gene TRBJ2-3; 9 bases align to TRBD2. V was clipped by 7 bases and J by 5 bases; unmatched bases: 10. This CDR3 has 15 amino acids. Germline V lookup: CDR1 MNHNY, CDR2 SVGAGI (reference sequence). For the CDR3, the DNA is TGTGCCAGCACCCGGCCCGGGCGGGAGGGAGATACGCAGTATTTT. Translation gives CASTRPGREGDTQYF.

The chain is built from TRBV6-5 and TRBJ2-3; D is unresolved. This CDR3 has 16 amino acids. Trimming shortened V by 0 bases and J by 1 base, and 11 bases separated the two germline ends. CDR1 and CDR2 from the germline V gene are MNHEY and SVGAGI. In DNA, the CDR3 is TGTGCCAGCAGTTACTCGCCGCGAACAGGCACAGATACGCAGTATTTT. As protein: CASSYSPRTGTDTQYF.

The CDR3: CASSVGVGSDEQFF. The CDR3 bases are TGTGCCAGCAGCGTAGGGGTAGGGTCTGATGAGCAGTTCTTC. The chain uses TRBV9 and TRBJ2-1; D remains unclear. V was pared by 0 bases and J by 8 bases, with 12 bases between. Germline V gene data show CDR1 as SGDLS and CDR2 as YYNGEE. The CDR3 runs to 14 residues.

The chain couples TRBV6-4 to TRBJ2-1; 12 bases agree with TRBD2. J gave up 7 bases and V 0 bases, and 13 bases lay outside the gene matches. The CDR3 length is 19 residues. In germline, CDR1 is MRHNA, CDR2 SNTAGT. DNA of the CDR3: TGTGCCAGCAGTGACTCGCATACCCCGACTAGCGGGAGAAAAAATGAGCAGTTCTTC. Amino acid sequence: CASSDSHTPTSGRKNEQFF.

This clone appeared a few times. This chain uses TRBV2 with TRBJ1-5; the D is unclear. The CDR3 is made up of 12 amino acids. Germline CDR1 is SNHLY and CDR2 is FYNNEI. V was pared by 4 bases and J by 0 bases, with 1 base between. CDR3 nucleotides: TGTGCCAGCAGTGGTAGCAATCAGCCCCAGCATTTT. This translates into CASSGSNQPQHF.

The genes are TRBV7-9 and TRBJ1-3; D possibly corresponds to TRBD1 (5 bases). Trimming removed 5 bases from V and 7 bases from J, with 12 bases in between. Germline V gene data show CDR1 as SEHNR and CDR2 as FQNEAQ (reference sequence). The CDR3 totals 13 residues. DNA of the CDR3: TGTGCCAGCAGCCCCCGGACATTGAACACCATATATTTT. Translation: CASSPRTLNTIYF. Full variable domain (outside the CDR3, taken from reference TRBV7-9 and TRBJ1-3): DTGVSQNPRHKITKRGQNVTFRCDPISEHNRLYWYRQTLGQGPEFLTYFQNEAQLEKSRLLSDRFSAERPKGSFSTLEIQRTEQGDSAMYLCASSPRTLNTIYFGEGSWLTVV.

The chain is built from TRBV21-1 and TRBJ2-5. The J call may be mistaken, given a closer DNA end match to TRBJ2-7. TRBV21-1 is an annotated pseudogene. The CDR3 runs 17 residues. CDR3 in amino acids: CASSKPKSDPCLYEQYF. Written as DNA, the CDR3 is TGTGCCAGCAGCAAACCAAAGTCGGACCCGTGCTTGTACGAGCAGTACTTC.

The chain recombines TRBV18 with TRBJ2-6; perhaps TRBD2 as D (5 bases). The CDR3 covers 17 residues. CDR1 and CDR2 (germline): KGHSH, LQKENI. With 3 bases removed from V and 1 base from J, the gap between germline ends came to 13 bases. DNA of the CDR3: TGTGCCAGCTCACCGGGAGAGGGTGGGTCTGGGGCCAACGTCCTGACTTTC. Amino acid sequence: CASSPGEGGSGANVLTF.

The chain links TRBV19 to TRBJ1-1, with 8 nucleotides matching TRBD1. The junction had 5 bases not matched to a gene; V was cut back by 3 bases and J by 2 bases. CDR3 length: 15 amino acids. Germline CDR1 reads LNHDA; CDR2 reads SQIVND (reference sequence). The CDR3 spells CASSMRTGLNTEAFF. CDR3 nucleotides: TGTGCCAGTAGTATGAGGACAGGGCTAAACACTGAAGCTTTCTTT.